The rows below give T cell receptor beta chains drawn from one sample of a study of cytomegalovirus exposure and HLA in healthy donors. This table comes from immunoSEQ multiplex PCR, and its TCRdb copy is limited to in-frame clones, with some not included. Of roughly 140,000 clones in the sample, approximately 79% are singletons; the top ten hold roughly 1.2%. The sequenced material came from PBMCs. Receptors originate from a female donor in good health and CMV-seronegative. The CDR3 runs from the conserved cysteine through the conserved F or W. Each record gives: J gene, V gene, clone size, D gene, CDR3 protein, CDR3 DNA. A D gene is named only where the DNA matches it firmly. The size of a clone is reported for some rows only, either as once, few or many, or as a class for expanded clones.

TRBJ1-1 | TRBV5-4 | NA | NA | CASSFSGGWRNTEAFF | TGTGCCAGCAGCTTTAGTGGGGGCTGGAGGAACACTGAAGCTTTCTTT
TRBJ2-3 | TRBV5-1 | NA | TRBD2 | CASSLGLAGEADTQYF | TGCGCCAGCAGCTTGGGACTAGCGGGAGAAGCGGATACGCAGTATTTT
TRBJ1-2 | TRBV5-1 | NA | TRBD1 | CASSLVAGGYGYTF | TGCGCCAGCAGCTTGGTGGCAGGGGGCTATGGCTACACCTTC
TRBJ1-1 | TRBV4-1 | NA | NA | CASSQWRDSATEAFF | TGCGCCAGCAGCCAATGGAGGGACTCTGCCACTGAAGCTTTCTTT
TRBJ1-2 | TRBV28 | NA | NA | CASSSSTGSYGYTF | TGTGCCAGCAGTTCCTCCACAGGCTCCTATGGCTACACCTTC
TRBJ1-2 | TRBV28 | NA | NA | CASSLQGFGYTF | TGTGCCAGCAGTTTACAGGGTTTTGGCTACACCTTC
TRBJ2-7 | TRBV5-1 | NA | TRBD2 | CASSWTSGFYEQYF | TGCGCCAGCAGCTGGACTAGCGGGTTCTACGAGCAGTACTTC
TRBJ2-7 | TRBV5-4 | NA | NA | CASSRQQTYEQYF | TGTGCCAGCAGTCGACAGCAAACCTACGAGCAGTACTTC
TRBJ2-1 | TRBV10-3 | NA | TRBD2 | CAIRSGLAGGSSYNEQFF | TGTGCCATCAGGTCGGGACTAGCGGGAGGGAGCTCCTACAATGAGCAGTTCTTC
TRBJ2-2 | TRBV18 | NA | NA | CASSRGTPGELFF | TGTGCCAGCTCACGGGGGACACCCGGGGAGCTGTTTTTT
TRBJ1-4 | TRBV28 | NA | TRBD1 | CASSPRTGGLEKLFF | TGTGCCAGCAGTCCGCGGACAGGGGGCCTTGAAAAACTGTTTTTT
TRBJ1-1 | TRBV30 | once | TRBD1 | CAWSVNAGGNTEAFF | TGTGCCTGGAGTGTAAATGCAGGGGGGAACACTGAAGCTTTCTTT
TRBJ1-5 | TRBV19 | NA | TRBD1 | CASSGTGVRYSNQPQHF | TGTGCCAGTAGTGGGACAGGGGTCAGATATAGCAATCAGCCCCAGCATTTT
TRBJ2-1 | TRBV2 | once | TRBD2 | CASSSTGLAGGGNEQFF | TGTGCCAGCAGTTCGACGGGCCTAGCGGGAGGTGGAAATGAGCAGTTCTTC
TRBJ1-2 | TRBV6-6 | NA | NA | CASSYGGVNYGYTF | TGTGCCAGCAGTTACGGGGGGGTCAACTATGGCTACACCTTC
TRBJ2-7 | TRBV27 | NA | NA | CASSPEGWGELYEQYF | TGTGCCAGCAGTCCCGAGGGTTGGGGGGAATTATACGAGCAGTACTTC
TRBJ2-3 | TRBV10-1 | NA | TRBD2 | CASSAGTRHPDTQYF | TGCGCCAGCAGCGCCGGGACTAGACACCCAGATACGCAGTATTTT
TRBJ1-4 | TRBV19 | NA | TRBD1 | CASSIRGTGNEKLFF | TGTGCCAGTAGTATTCGGGGGACAGGGAATGAAAAACTGTTTTTT
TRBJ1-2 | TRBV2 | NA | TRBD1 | CASSLGQGWNYGYTF | TGTGCCAGCAGTTTAGGACAGGGATGGAACTATGGCTACACCTTC
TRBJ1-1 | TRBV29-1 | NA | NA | CSVAGRMDTEAFF | TGCAGCGTTGCGGGGAGGATGGACACTGAAGCTTTCTTT
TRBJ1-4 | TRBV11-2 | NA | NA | CASSPGIRVNEKLFF | TGTGCCAGCAGCCCCGGGATCAGAGTTAATGAAAAACTGTTTTTT
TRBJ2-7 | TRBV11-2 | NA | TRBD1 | CASSLRVGSGQGAGEQYF | TGTGCCAGCAGCTTAAGAGTGGGTTCGGGACAGGGGGCTGGCGAGCAGTACTTC
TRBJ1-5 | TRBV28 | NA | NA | CASGTVPTLNQPQHF | TGTGCCAGCGGTACAGTCCCAACTCTCAATCAGCCCCAGCATTTT
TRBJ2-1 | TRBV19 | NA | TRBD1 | CASSWDRDNEQFF | TGTGCCAGTAGTTGGGACAGAGACAATGAGCAGTTCTTC
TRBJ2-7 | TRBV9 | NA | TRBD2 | CASSVGRPSNEQYF | TGTGCCAGCAGCGTCGGGAGGCCCAGCAACGAGCAGTACTTC